These 26 T cell receptor beta chains originate from one sample sequenced in a study of CD8 T cells in Susac syndrome. Random hexamers were used to reverse transcribe the RNA input (0.5 to 1 ug). One entry per CDR3 protein results from TCRdb running MiXCR on the immunoSEQ multiplex PCR reads. The sample has some 190,000 distinct CDR3 sequences, around 96% seen once. Sequences were obtained from CD4+ T cells from PBMCs. The receptors were sampled from a human donor in good health.

The rearrangement links TRBV6-2 or TRBV6-3 to TRBJ2-1; the match to TRBD2 covers 9 bases. This CDR3 comprises 12 residues. The germline V gene encodes CDR1 MNHEY and CDR2 SVGEGT. V lost 6 bases and J lost 9; bases outside the gene matches: 3. The DNA for the CDR3 is TGTGCCAGCAGCCGTAGCGGGAGTGAGCAGTTCTTC. This encodes CASSRSGSEQFF.

The chain uses TRBV20-1 and TRBJ2-1, with 12 bases that match TRBD2. From germline, CDR1 is DFQATT and CDR2 SNEGSKA (reference sequence). V trimming: 6 bases; J trimming: 7 bases; junction bases outside the gene matches: 7. The CDR3 sequence is 14 residues long. Written as DNA, the CDR3 is TGCAGTGCCTACCTAGCGGGAGGGAAAAATGAGCAGTTCTTC. This translates into CSAYLAGGKNEQFF.

This clonotype appeared once. The rearrangement links TRBV28 to TRBJ2-1; D not resolved. The CDR3 is made up of 14 amino acids. CDR1 is MDHEN, CDR2 SYDVKM, per germline. The germline V and J ends were trimmed by 8 bases and 12 bases, with 23 bases remaining between them. CDR3 protein: CASPPKRPTPGQFF. The CDR3 DNA follows: TGTGCCAGCCCGCCTAAACGCCCTACCCCCGGGCAGTTCTTC. Together with reference TRBV28 and TRBJ2-1, the CDR3 gives the full variable domain: DVKVTQSSRYLVKRTGEKVFLECVQDMDHENMFWYRQDPGLGLRLIYFSYDVKMKEKGDIPEGYSVSREKKERFSLILESASTNQTSMYLCASPPKRPTPGQFFGPGTRLTVL.

This clonotype appeared once. J is TRBJ2-5 and V is TRBV29-1; a possible D gene is TRBD2 (5 bases). The CDR3 loop spans 13 amino acids. V dropped 4 bases and J dropped 3 bases, with 12 bases sitting between them. Germline V gene sequence: CDR1 SQVTM, CDR2 ANQGSEA. In nucleotides, the CDR3 is TGCAGCGTTGGTTCGGGGTTGAAAGAGACCCAGTACTTC. This translates into CSVGSGLKETQYF. Together with reference TRBV29-1 and TRBJ2-5, the CDR3 gives the full variable domain: SAVISQKPSRDICQRGTSLTIQCQVDSQVTMMFWYRQQPGQSLTLIATANQGSEATYESGFVIDKFPISRPNLTFSTLTVSNMSPEDSSIYLCSVGSGLKETQYFGPGTRLLVL.

This clonotype was seen only once. The chain combines TRBV4-2 with TRBJ2-7; tentative D call: TRBD2 (6 bases). The CDR3 is 13 amino acids. Per germline, CDR1 LGHNA and CDR2 YNFKEQ. Trimming pared 4 bases from V and 3 bases from J, leaving 10 bases between. Here the CDR3 DNA reads TGTGCCAGCAGCCGGGCGGGGAACTACGAGCAGTACTTC. Translating gives CASSRAGNYEQYF.

The chain carries TRBV28 and TRBJ2-3, with D tentatively TRBD2 (6 bases). The germline CDR1 and CDR2 sequences are MDHEN and SYDVKM. The length of the CDR3 is 14 residues. V was shortened by 8 bases and J by 1 base, with 13 bases between the two germline ends. The CDR3: CASGSGGGTDTQYF. CDR3 nucleotides: TGTGCCAGCGGGTCCGGGGGAGGCACAGATACGCAGTATTTT.

The chain uses TRBV30 and TRBJ1-5; D gene ambiguous. The ends were cut back, 0 bases at V and 7 bases at J, with 10 bases in the middle. The CDR3 contains 13 residues. CDR1 and CDR2 from the germline V gene are GTSNPN and SVGIG (reference sequence). CDR3 bases: TGTGCCTGGAGTGTATCTGGGCCGCAGCCCCAGCATTTT. Translating gives CAWSVSGPQPQHF.

The CDR3 region has the DNA TGTGCCAGCAGATCGTGGGGAGCCCAAGAGACCCAGTACTTC. Protein sequence: CASRSWGAQETQYF. This chain connects TRBV7-8 to TRBJ2-5; maybe TRBD2 (5 bases). The CDR3 is 14 amino acids. V was shortened by 6 bases and J by 1 base, with 12 bases between the two germline ends. From germline, CDR1 is SGHVS and CDR2 FQNEAQ.

This clonotype was seen a single time. The chain uses TRBV7-3 and TRBJ2-2; D unclear. Per the germline V gene, CDR1 is SGHTA and CDR2 is FQGTGA. This CDR3 has 15 residues. Trimming pared 2 bases from V and 7 bases from J, leaving 14 bases between. The CDR3 coding sequence is TGTGCCAGCAGCTTACGTGCGCTAACGGGCGGGGAGCTGTTTTTT. Translation gives CASSLRALTGGELFF.

The rearrangement links TRBV15 to TRBJ2-5, with TRBD2 matching over 8 bases. J was trimmed by 5 bases and V by 0 bases; bases with no gene match: 8. The CDR3 has 16 residues. Germline V gives CDR1 LNHNV, CDR2 YYDKDF (reference sequence). The CDR3 spells CATSRDRGGRSETQYF. The CDR3 nucleotides are TGTGCCACCAGCAGAGATAGGGGCGGGAGGTCTGAGACCCAGTACTTC.

This clonotype showed up just once. This chain uses TRBV28 with TRBJ1-2; 7 bases line up with TRBD1. V shed 2 bases, J shed 5 bases, and the junction held 5 bases outside the gene matches. The V gene's germline CDR1 is MDHEN and CDR2 SYDVKM. The CDR3 is made up of 14 amino acids. The CDR3 coding sequence is TGTGCCAGCAGTTTAGCCAGGGGGGCGTATGGCTACACCTTC. Translation gives CASSLARGAYGYTF.

This sequence joins TRBV3-1 and TRBJ2-5, with 7 bases fitting TRBD2. The CDR3 totals 19 residues. Germline CDR1 reads LGHDT; CDR2 reads YNNKEL (reference sequence). Germline trimming cut 3 bases from V and 5 bases from J; bases unmatched to any gene: 21. The CDR3 DNA sequence: TGTGCCAGCAGCCATAATTTCGCCATTCCGACTAGCTGGATCGAGACCCAGTACTTC. Amino acid sequence: CASSHNFAIPTSWIETQYF.

The chain uses TRBV25-1 and TRBJ1-1; TRBD1 might be the D (6 bases). Trimming cost V 3 bases and J 1 base, with 12 bases left between them. The length of the CDR3 is 15 residues. The germline V gene encodes CDR1 MGHDK and CDR2 SYGVNS. CDR3 amino acids: CASSDETGPNTEAFF. CDR3 DNA: TGTGCCAGCAGTGATGAGACAGGCCCGAACACTGAAGCTTTCTTT. Full variable domain (remainder filled in from reference TRBV25-1 and TRBJ1-1): EADIYQTPRYLVIGTGKKITLECSQTMGHDKMYWYQQDPGMELHLIHYSYGVNSTEKGDLSSESTVSRIRTEHFPLTLESARPSHTSQYLCASSDETGPNTEAFFGQGTRLTVV.

A single count supports this clonotype. The rearrangement links TRBV6-5 to TRBJ2-1, with a tentative D call TRBD2 (6 bases). This CDR3 has 11 residues. Trimming cost V 9 bases and J 4 bases, with 7 bases left between them. Germline lookup yields CDR1 MNHEY and CDR2 SVGAGI. CDR3 sequence: CASGGYNEQFF. DNA of the CDR3: TGTGCCAGTGGAGGGTACAATGAGCAGTTCTTC.

The chain recombines TRBV27 with TRBJ2-3, with D perhaps TRBD2 (6 bases). V lost 5 bases and J 3 bases, leaving 12 bases between the germline ends. The CDR3 extends over 14 amino acids. Germline CDR1 and CDR2: MNHEY and SMNVEV (reference sequence). In DNA, the CDR3 is TGTGCCAGCAGTGCTCGGACTACGACAGATACGCAGTATTTT. This codes for CASSARTTTDTQYF.

This clonotype was found once. DNA of the CDR3: TGTGCCAGCAGTGAAGTTGGTCAAGAGACCCAGTACTTC. Protein product: CASSEVGQETQYF. The chain carries TRBV6-1 and TRBJ2-5; D is undetermined. V was pared by 1 base and J by 2 bases, with 5 bases between. The germline gives CDR1 MNHNS, CDR2 SASEGT. CDR3 length: 13 amino acids.

V gene TRBV14 combines with J gene TRBJ2-3; D gene uncertain. Per germline, CDR1 SGHDN and CDR2 FVKESK. V lost 3 bases and J lost 6, with 10 bases in between. There are 13 residues in the CDR3. The CDR3 nucleotides are TGTGCCAGCAGCCAGCGGATGGGGGATACGCAGTATTTT. This sequence encodes CASSQRMGDTQYF.

The rearrangement joins TRBV18 to TRBJ2-5; TRBD1 or TRBD2 may be the D gene (6 bases each). The CDR3 contains 14 residues. Trimming cost V 0 bases and J 5 bases, with 10 bases left between them. Per the germline V gene, CDR1 is KGHSH and CDR2 is LQKENI. CDR3 amino acids: CASSPPSGGETQYF. DNA of the CDR3: TGTGCCAGCTCACCACCGTCCGGGGGCGAGACCCAGTACTTC. Full variable domain (outside the CDR3, taken from reference TRBV18 and TRBJ2-5): NAGVMQNPRHLVRRRGQEARLRCSPMKGHSHVYWYRQLPEEGLKFMVYLQKENIIDESGMPKERFSAEFPKEGPSILRIQQVVRGDSAAYFCASSPPSGGETQYFGPGTRLLVL.

This rearrangement joins TRBV15 to TRBJ1-1, with D uncertain. Trimming removed 10 bases at V and 1 base at J, with 16 bases between. The CDR3 totals 14 residues. The V gene's germline CDR1 is LNHNV and CDR2 YYDKDF (reference sequence). CDR3 coding DNA: TGTGCCATCCGGACCCCCGCCAAGAACACTGAAGCTTTCTTT. It specifies CAIRTPAKNTEAFF. The full variable domain, rest sourced from reference TRBV15 and TRBJ1-1, is DAMVIQNPRYQVTQFGKPVTLSCSQTLNHNVMYWYQQKSSQAPKLLFHYYDKDFNNEADTPDNFQSRRPNTSFCFLDIRSPGLGDTAMYLCAIRTPAKNTEAFFGQGTRLTVV.

This chain joins TRBV15 and TRBJ2-7, with TRBD2 matching 9 bases. The CDR3 is made up of 15 amino acids. The germline CDR1 and CDR2 sequences are LNHNV and YYDKDF (reference sequence). The V gene end was trimmed by 2 bases and the J gene end by 6 bases; junction bases not matched to a gene: 8. This CDR3 reads CATSRTTSGPSEQYF. CDR3 in DNA: TGTGCCACCAGCAGAACGACTAGCGGCCCCTCCGAGCAGTACTTC.

V is TRBV3-1 and J is TRBJ2-1, with 11 bases fitting TRBD1. Germline CDR1 reads LGHDT; CDR2 reads YNNKEL (reference sequence). The ends lost 4 bases at V and 7 bases at J; junction bases unmatched: 6. The CDR3 totals 15 residues. The DNA of the CDR3 is TGTGCCAGCAGCCCCTGGACAGGGGGCCGGAATGAGCAGTTCTTC. Amino acid sequence: CASSPWTGGRNEQFF.

The chain has TRBV6-2 or TRBV6-3 and TRBJ2-4; no definite D call. Trimming cost V 0 bases and J 1 base, with 10 bases left between them. Germline lookup yields CDR1 MNHEY and CDR2 SVGEGT. CDR3 length equals 16 residues. CDR3 amino acids: CASSYSIRAAKNIQYF. The CDR3 DNA follows: TGTGCCAGCAGTTACTCGATACGGGCGGCCAAAAACATTCAGTACTTC.

CDR3 protein: CASSVTQQETQYF. The CDR3 bases are TGTGCCAGCAGCGTTACCCAGCAAGAGACCCAGTACTTC. The chain recombines TRBV9 with TRBJ2-5; D uncertain. Germline CDR1 and CDR2: SGDLS and YYNGEE. The germline V and J ends were trimmed by 2 bases and 2 bases, with 7 bases remaining between them. The CDR3 runs 13 residues.

CDR3 coding DNA: TGTGCCAGCAGGACAGGGGGGCATGAGCAGTTCTTC. This gives the protein CASRTGGHEQFF. The rearrangement uses TRBV7-2 and TRBJ2-1; 9 positions agree with TRBD1. J lost 8 bases, V lost 6 bases, and 2 bases had no gene match. The CDR3 extends over 12 amino acids. Per the germline V gene, CDR1 is SGHTA and CDR2 is FQGNSA.

The gene calls are TRBV29-1 and TRBJ2-6; D gene uncertain. The CDR3 contains 15 residues. Germline V lookup: CDR1 SQVTM, CDR2 ANQGSEA. The V end lost 5 bases, the J end lost 0 bases, and 11 bases lay between the germline ends. The CDR3 is CSVSGSSSGANVLTF. In nucleotides, the CDR3 is TGCAGCGTTTCAGGCTCCTCCTCTGGGGCCAACGTCCTGACTTTC.

The chain employs TRBV7-2 and TRBJ1-5; 9 nucleotides agree with TRBD1. Per germline, CDR1 SGHTA and CDR2 FQGNSA. The CDR3 runs 15 residues. Trimming at V came to 5 bases and at J to 5 bases, leaving 7 bases not matched to a gene. CDR3 protein: CASSKDRGMDQPQHF. Written as DNA, the CDR3 is TGTGCCAGCAGCAAGGACAGGGGTATGGATCAGCCCCAGCATTTT.